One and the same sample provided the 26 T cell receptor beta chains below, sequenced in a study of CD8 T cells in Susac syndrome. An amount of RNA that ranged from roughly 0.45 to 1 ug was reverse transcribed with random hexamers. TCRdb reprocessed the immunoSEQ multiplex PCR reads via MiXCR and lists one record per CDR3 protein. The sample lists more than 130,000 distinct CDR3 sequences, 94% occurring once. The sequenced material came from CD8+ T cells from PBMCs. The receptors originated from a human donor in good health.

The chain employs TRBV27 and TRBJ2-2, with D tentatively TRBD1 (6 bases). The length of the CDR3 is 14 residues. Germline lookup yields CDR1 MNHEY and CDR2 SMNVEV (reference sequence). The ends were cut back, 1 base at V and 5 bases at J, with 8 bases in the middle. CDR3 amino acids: CASSLWGLTGELFF. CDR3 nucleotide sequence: TGTGCCAGCAGTTTATGGGGGCTGACCGGGGAGCTGTTTTTT.

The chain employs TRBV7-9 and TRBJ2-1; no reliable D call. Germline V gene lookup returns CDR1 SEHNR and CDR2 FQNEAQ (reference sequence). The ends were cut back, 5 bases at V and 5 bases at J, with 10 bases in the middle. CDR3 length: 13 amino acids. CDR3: CASSPRYNNEQFF. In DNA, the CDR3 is TGTGCCAGCAGCCCCCGATACAACAATGAGCAGTTCTTC.

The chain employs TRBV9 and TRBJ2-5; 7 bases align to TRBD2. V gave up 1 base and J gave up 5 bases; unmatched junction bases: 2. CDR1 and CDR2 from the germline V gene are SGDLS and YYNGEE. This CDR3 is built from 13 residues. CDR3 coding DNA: TGTGCCAGCAGCGTATTCGGGAGGGAGACCCAGTACTTC. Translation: CASSVFGRETQYF.

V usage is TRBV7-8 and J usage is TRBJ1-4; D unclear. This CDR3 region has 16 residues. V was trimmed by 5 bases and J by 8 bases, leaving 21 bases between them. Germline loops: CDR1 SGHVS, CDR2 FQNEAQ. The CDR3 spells CASSLLGEKAEEKLFF. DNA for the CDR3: TGTGCCAGCAGCCTTCTCGGGGAAAAGGCGGAAGAAAAACTGTTTTTT. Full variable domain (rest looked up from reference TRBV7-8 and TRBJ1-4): GAGVSQSPRYKVAKRGQDVALRCDPISGHVSLFWYQQALGQGPEFLTYFQNEAQLDKSGLPSDRFFAERPEGSVSTLKIQRTQQEDSAVYLCASSLLGEKAEEKLFFGSGTQLSVL.

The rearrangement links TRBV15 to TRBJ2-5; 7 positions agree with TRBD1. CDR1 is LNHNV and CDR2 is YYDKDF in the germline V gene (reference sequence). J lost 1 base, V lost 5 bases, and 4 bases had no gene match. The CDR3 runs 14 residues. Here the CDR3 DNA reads TGTGCCACCAGCGAAAGGACAGGCCAAGAGACCCAGTACTTC. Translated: CATSERTGQETQYF.

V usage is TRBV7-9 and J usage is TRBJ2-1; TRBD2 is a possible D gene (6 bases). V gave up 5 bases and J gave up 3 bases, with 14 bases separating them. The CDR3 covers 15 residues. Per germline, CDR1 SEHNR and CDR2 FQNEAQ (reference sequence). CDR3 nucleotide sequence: TGTGCCAGCAGCGCGGGCCCCGGGAGCTACAATGAGCAGTTCTTC. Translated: CASSAGPGSYNEQFF.

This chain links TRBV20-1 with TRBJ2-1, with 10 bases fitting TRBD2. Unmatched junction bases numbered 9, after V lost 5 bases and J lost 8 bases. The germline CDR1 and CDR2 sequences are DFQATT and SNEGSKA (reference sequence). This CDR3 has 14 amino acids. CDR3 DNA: TGCAGTGCTCCACGGGTAGCGGGAGGTCATGAGCAGTTCTTC. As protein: CSAPRVAGGHEQFF.

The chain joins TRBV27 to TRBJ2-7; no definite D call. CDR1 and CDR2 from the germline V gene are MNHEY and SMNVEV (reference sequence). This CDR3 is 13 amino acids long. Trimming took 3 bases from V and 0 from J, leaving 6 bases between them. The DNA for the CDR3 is TGTGCCAGCAGTTTCTCGAGCTCCTACGAGCAGTACTTC. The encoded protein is CASSFSSSYEQYF.

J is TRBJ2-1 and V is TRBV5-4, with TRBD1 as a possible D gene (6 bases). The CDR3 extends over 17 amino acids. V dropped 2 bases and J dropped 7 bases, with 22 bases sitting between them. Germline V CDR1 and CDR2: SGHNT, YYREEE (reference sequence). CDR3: CASSFEPGQGMRNEQFF. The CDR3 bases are TGTGCCAGCAGCTTCGAACCGGGACAAGGGATGCGGAATGAGCAGTTCTTC.

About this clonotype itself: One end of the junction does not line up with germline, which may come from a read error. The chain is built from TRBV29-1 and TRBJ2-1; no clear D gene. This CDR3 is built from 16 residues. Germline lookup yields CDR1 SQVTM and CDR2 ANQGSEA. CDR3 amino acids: CSVCFLGATSDNEQFF. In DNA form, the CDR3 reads TGCAGCGTATGCTTCCTGGGCGCGACCTCCGACAATGAGCAGTTCTTC.

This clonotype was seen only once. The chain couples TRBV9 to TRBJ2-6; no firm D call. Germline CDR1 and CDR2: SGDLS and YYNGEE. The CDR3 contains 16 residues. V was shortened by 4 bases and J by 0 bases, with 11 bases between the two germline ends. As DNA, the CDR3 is TGTGCCAGCAGCCTCTCCCCCCTCTCTGGGGCCAACGTCCTGACTTTC. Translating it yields CASSLSPLSGANVLTF.

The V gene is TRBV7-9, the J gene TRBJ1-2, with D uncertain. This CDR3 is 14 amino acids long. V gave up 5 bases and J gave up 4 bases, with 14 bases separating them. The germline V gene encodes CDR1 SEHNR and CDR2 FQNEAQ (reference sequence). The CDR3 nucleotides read TGTGCCAGCAGCCAGGACGGAGAGATCTATGGCTACACCTTC. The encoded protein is CASSQDGEIYGYTF.

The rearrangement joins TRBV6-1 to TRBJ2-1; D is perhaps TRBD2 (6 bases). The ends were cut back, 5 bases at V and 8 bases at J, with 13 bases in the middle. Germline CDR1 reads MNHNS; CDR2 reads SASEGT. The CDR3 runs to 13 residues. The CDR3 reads CASSWTILYEQFF. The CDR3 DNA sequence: TGTGCCAGCAGTTGGACTATCCTCTATGAGCAGTTCTTC.

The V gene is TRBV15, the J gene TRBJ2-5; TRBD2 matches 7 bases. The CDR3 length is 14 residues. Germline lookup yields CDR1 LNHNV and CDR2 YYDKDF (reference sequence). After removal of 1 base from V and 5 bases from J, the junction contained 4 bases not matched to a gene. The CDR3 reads CATSRVGGRETQYF. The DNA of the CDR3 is TGTGCCACCAGCAGAGTGGGGGGGAGGGAGACCCAGTACTTC.

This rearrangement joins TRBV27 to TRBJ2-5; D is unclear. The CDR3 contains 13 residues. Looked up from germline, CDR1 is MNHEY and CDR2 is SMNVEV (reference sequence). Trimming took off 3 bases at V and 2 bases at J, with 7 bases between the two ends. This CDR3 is CASSFAVQETQYF. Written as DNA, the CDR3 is TGTGCCAGCAGTTTTGCGGTTCAAGAGACCCAGTACTTC.

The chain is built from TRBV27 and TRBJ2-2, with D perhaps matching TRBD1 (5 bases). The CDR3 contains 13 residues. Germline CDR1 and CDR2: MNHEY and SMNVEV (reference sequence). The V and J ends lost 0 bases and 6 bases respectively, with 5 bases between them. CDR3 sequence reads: CASSLSGPGELFF. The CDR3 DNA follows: TGTGCCAGCAGTTTATCGGGGCCCGGGGAGCTGTTTTTT.

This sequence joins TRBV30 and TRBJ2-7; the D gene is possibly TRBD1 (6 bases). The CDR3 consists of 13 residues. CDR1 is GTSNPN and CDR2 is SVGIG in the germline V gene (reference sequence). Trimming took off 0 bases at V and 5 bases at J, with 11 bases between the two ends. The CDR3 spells CAWSVTGLNEQYF. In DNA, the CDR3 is TGTGCCTGGAGTGTCACAGGGCTGAACGAGCAGTACTTC. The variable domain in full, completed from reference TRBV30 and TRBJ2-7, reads SQTIHQWPATLVQPVGSPLSLECTVEGTSNPNLYWYRQAAGRGLQLLFYSVGIGQISSEVPQNLSASRPQDRQFILSSKKLLLSDSGFYLCAWSVTGLNEQYFGPGTRLTVT.

The CDR3 DNA follows: TGTGCCAGCAGCTTACAGGGGCGAACTTATAACACTGAAGCTTTCTTT. Amino acids: CASSLQGRTYNTEAFF. V gene TRBV11-2 combines with J gene TRBJ1-1; D might be TRBD1 (6 bases). V dropped 2 bases and J dropped 2 bases, with 15 bases sitting between them. The germline V gene has CDR1 SGHAT and CDR2 FQNNGV. The CDR3 is made up of 16 amino acids.

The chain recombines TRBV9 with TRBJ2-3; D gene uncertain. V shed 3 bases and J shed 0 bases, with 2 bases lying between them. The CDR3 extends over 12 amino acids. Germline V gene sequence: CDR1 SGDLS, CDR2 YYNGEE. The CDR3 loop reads CASSGSTDTQYF. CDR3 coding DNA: TGTGCCAGCAGCGGTAGCACAGATACGCAGTATTTT.

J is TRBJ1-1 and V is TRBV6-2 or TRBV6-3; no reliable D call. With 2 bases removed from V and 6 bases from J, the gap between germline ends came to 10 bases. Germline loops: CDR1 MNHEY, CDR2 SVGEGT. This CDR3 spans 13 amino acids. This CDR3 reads CASSYLGASEAFF. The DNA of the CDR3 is TGTGCCAGCAGTTACCTCGGTGCGTCTGAAGCTTTCTTT.

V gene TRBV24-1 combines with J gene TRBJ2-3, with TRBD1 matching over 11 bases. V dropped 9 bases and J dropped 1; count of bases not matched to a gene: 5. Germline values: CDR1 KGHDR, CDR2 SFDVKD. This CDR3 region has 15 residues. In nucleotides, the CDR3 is TGTGCCACCGGGGACAGGGGGTCGGGCACAGATACGCAGTATTTT. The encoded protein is CATGDRGSGTDTQYF.

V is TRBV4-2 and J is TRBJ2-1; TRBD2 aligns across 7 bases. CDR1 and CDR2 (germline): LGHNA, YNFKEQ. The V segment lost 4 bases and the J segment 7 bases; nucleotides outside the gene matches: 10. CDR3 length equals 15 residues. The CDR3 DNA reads TGTGCCAGCAGCCTAGGGAGGGAGGAGGTTAATGAGCAGTTCTTC. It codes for CASSLGREEVNEQFF.

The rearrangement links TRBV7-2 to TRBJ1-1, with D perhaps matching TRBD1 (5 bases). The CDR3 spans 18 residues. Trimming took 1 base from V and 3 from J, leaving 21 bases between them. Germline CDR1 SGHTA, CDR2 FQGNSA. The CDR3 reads CASSLEGWGDTGDTEAFF. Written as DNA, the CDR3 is TGTGCCAGCAGCTTAGAGGGGTGGGGTGACACGGGGGACACTGAAGCTTTCTTT.

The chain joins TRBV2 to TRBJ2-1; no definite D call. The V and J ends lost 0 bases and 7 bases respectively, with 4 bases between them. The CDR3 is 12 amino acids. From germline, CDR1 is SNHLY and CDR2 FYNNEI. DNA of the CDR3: TGTGCCAGCAGTGAAGCGCAAAATGAGCAGTTCTTC. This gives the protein CASSEAQNEQFF.

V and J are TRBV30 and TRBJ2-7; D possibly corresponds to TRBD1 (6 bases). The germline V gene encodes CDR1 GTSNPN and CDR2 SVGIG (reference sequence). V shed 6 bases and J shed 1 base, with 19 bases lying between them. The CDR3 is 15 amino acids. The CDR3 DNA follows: TGTGCCTGCCGGCCCCGACAGGTTCCTTCCTACGAGCAGTACTTC. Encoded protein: CACRPRQVPSYEQYF.

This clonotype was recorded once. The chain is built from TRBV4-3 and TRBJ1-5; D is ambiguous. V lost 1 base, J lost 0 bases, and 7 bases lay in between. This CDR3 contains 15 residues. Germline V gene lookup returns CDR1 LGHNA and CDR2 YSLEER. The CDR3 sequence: CASSQGPYSNQPQHF. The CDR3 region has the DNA TGCGCCAGCAGCCAAGGGCCTTATAGCAATCAGCCCCAGCATTTT.